This T cell receptor beta chain was obtained from a study of monozygotic twins with inflammatory bowel disease. CDR3 length: 14 amino acids. From germline, CDR1 is SGHVS and CDR2 FNYEAQ. Reprocessing the 5' RACE reads, TCRdb reports a single entry for every CDR3 protein and omits DNA. Recorded for this sample: a few hundred thousand distinct CDR3 sequences. A remark on this clonotype: Its antigen remains unidentified.

Study-wide findings and caveats: In the analysis, different T cell subtypes could not be told apart.

Collection yielded 2 to 3 ml of blood per donor. Researchers isolated total RNA from whole blood without sorting T cells. The TCR was taken from a human donor with ulcerative colitis or Crohn's disease, or a healthy co-twin of an affected twin (not recorded which). This sequence joins TRBV7-6 and TRBJ2-1; lacking DNA, the TRBD2 call made by TCRdb goes unchecked. Sequencing was performed on blood. This CDR3 reads CASSSGGGFNEQFF.